This T cell receptor (beta chain) was documented in a study of early T cells in non-severe SARS-CoV-2 infection. Study-wide findings and caveats: Matching against VDJdb likely underestimated virus-specific expansions, favoring anti-spike CD8.

There are 15 residues in the CDR3. V lost 5 bases, J lost 10 bases, and 10 bases stayed unmatched. Germline V gene lookup returns CDR1 MNHEY and CDR2 SMNVEV (reference sequence). Via MiXCR, TCRdb re-called the 5' RACE reads, giving one row per CDR3 protein. The sample has roughly 86,000 distinct CDR3 sequences; roughly 5.7% are singletons. Details on this clonotype: Its antigen is still unknown.

The sequencing input was whole blood. The chain employs TRBV27 and TRBJ2-1, with 11 bases lining up with TRBD2. The TCR comes from an adult who was a healthcare worker with PCR-confirmed SARS-CoV-2 infection or an uninfected control (not recorded which). CDR3 DNA sequence: TGTGCCAGCAGTCCATTAGCGGGGGGGACGAGAGAGCAGTTCTTC. Amino acid sequence: CASSPLAGGTREQFF.